Here is one T cell receptor beta chain with its context. Antigen: not known. There are 13 residues in the CDR3. Trimming cost V 4 bases and J 6 bases; bases outside gene matches: 7. In germline, CDR1 is SGHKS, CDR2 YYEKEE (reference sequence). The data stem from a study of a mutant IDH1 vaccine in newly diagnosed glioma. Background on the study: Patients, over weeks 1, 3, 5, 7, 11, 15, 19 and 23, received a total of eight vaccinations. Patients got radiotherapy, temozolomide, or both beforehand, and most got both. Study-level points and caveats: Patients showed vaccine-induced immune responses at a rate of roughly 93%.

Repertoires were generated with immunoSEQ multiplex PCR, while TCRdb's copy carries only in-frame clones and drops some. This sample yields around 62,000 clones, of which 89% are seen a single time; roughly 2.1% belongs to the top ten. Documented time point: week 11, during vaccination. Every vaccine dose comprised 300 ug of mutant IDH1 20-mer peptide plus topical imiquimod. V gene TRBV5-5 combines with J gene TRBJ2-7, with TRBD1 identical over 7 bases. The sequence was collected from a man in his forties with glioma. Here the sequenced sample was PBMCs, taken from a glioma patient whose treatment included an IDH1 peptide vaccine. This CDR3 is CASSIAGTVEQYF. In DNA, the CDR3 is TGTGCCAGCAGCATCGCCGGGACAGTCGAGCAGTACTTC.